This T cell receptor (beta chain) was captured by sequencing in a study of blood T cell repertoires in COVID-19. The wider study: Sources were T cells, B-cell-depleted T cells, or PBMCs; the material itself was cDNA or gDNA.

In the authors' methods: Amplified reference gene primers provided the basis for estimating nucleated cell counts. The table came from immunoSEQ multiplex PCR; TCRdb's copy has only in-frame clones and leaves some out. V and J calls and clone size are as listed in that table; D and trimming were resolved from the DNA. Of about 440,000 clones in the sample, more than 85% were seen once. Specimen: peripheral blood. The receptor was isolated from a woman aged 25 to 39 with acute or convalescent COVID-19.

The DNA for the CDR3 is TGTGCCTGGAGTGGCGGGGGGAATAGGAAACTGTTTTTT. It encodes CAWSGGGNRKLFF. The chain uses TRBV30 and TRBJ1-4, with a possible D match to TRBD1 (5 bases). The CDR3 extends over 13 amino acids. Per the germline V gene, CDR1 is GTSNPN and CDR2 is SVGIG (reference sequence). Trimming stripped 1 base from V and 11 bases from J, with 14 bases between.